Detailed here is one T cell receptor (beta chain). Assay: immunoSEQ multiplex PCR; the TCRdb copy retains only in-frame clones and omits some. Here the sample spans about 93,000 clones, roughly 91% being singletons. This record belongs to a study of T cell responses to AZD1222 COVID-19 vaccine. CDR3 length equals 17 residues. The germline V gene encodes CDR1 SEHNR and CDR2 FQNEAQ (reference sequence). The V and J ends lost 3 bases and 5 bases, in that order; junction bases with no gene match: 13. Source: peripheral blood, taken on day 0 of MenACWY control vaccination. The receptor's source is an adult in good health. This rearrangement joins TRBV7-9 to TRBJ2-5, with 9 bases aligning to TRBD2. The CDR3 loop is CASSFLAGGPTRETQYF. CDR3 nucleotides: TGTGCCAGCAGCTTCCTGGCGGGGGGGCCGACGCGGGAGACCCAGTACTTC.